Listed below are T cell receptor beta chains from one sample, sequenced in a study of neoadjuvant anti-PD-1 for oral cavity cancer. Data came from immunoSEQ multiplex PCR; TCRdb stores just in-frame clones and leaves some out. In the table there are 14,000 or so clones, roughly two thirds of which are singletons. The sequenced sample was PBMCs, obtained after nivolumab (anti-PD-1) treatment. These receptors all stem from a person aged 35-79 years with oral cavity squamous cell carcinoma. The CDR3 runs from the conserved cysteine through the conserved F or W. The D gene is left open where the match is weak. Part of the rows lack a size; the others show once, few, many or a class for expanded clones.

v_gene: TRBV7-8; abundance: few; j_gene: TRBJ2-7; d_gene: NA; CDR3aa: CASSSLAVSYEQYF; CDR3nt: TGTGCCAGCAGCTCTTTAGCGGTATCCTACGAGCAGTACTTC
v_gene: TRBV6-5; abundance: NA; j_gene: TRBJ1-4; d_gene: NA; CDR3aa: CASSRQATNEKLFF; CDR3nt: TGTGCCAGCAGTAGACAAGCAACTAATGAAAAACTGTTTTTT
v_gene: TRBV19; abundance: NA; j_gene: TRBJ2-7; d_gene: TRBD1; CDR3aa: CARKTGEPYEQYF; CDR3nt: TGTGCCAGGAAAACAGGGGAACCTTACGAGCAGTACTTC
v_gene: TRBV6-5; abundance: NA; j_gene: TRBJ2-3; d_gene: NA; CDR3aa: CASSPEPDTQYF; CDR3nt: TGTGCCAGCAGCCCGGAACCAGATACGCAGTATTTT
v_gene: TRBV30; abundance: NA; j_gene: TRBJ1-2; d_gene: NA; CDR3aa: CAWSPGSNYGYTF; CDR3nt: TGTGCCTGGAGTCCAGGCTCTAACTATGGCTACACCTTC
v_gene: TRBV6-1; abundance: few; j_gene: TRBJ2-7; d_gene: NA; CDR3aa: CASSEDYEQYF; CDR3nt: TGTGCCAGCAGCGAGGACTACGAGCAGTACTTC
v_gene: TRBV5-1; abundance: NA; j_gene: TRBJ2-7; d_gene: TRBD1; CDR3aa: CASRDRDYEQYF; CDR3nt: TGCGCCAGCCGGGACAGGGACTACGAGCAGTACTTC
v_gene: TRBV7-8; abundance: NA; j_gene: TRBJ2-7; d_gene: NA; CDR3aa: CASSSKEVSYEQYF; CDR3nt: TGTGCCAGCAGCTCGAAGGAAGTAAGCTACGAGCAGTACTTC
v_gene: TRBV28; abundance: NA; j_gene: TRBJ2-6; d_gene: NA; CDR3aa: CASSLWANVLTF; CDR3nt: TGTGCCAGCAGTTTATGGGCCAACGTCCTGACTTTC
v_gene: TRBV5-4; abundance: few; j_gene: TRBJ2-1; d_gene: NA; CDR3aa: CASSLGAGSYNEQFF; CDR3nt: TGTGCCAGCAGCTTGGGAGCGGGCTCCTACAATGAGCAGTTCTTC
v_gene: TRBV20-1; abundance: NA; j_gene: TRBJ1-1; d_gene: NA; CDR3aa: CSASGGFEAFF; CDR3nt: TGCAGTGCTTCGGGTGGGTTTGAAGCTTTCTTT
v_gene: TRBV18; abundance: few; j_gene: TRBJ2-2; d_gene: TRBD1; CDR3aa: CASSPGQGVMNTGELFF; CDR3nt: TGTGCCAGCTCACCGGGACAGGGGGTGATGAACACCGGGGAGCTGTTTTTT
v_gene: TRBV27; abundance: NA; j_gene: TRBJ1-4; d_gene: NA; CDR3aa: CASSLSARQDNEKLFF; CDR3nt: TGTGCCAGCAGTTTATCTGCCCGACAGGATAATGAAAAACTGTTTTTT
v_gene: TRBV5-1; abundance: NA; j_gene: TRBJ2-3; d_gene: NA; CDR3aa: CASSLSNAREGADTQYF; CDR3nt: TGCGCCAGCAGCTTATCAAACGCTAGGGAAGGGGCAGATACGCAGTATTTT
v_gene: TRBV6-5; abundance: NA; j_gene: TRBJ1-3; d_gene: NA; CDR3aa: CASSYSRTISGNTIYF; CDR3nt: TGTGCCAGCAGTTACTCGCGCACTATCTCTGGAAACACCATATATTTT
v_gene: TRBV28; abundance: few; j_gene: TRBJ1-5; d_gene: NA; CDR3aa: CASSLRGRTNQPQHF; CDR3nt: TGTGCCAGCAGTTTGAGGGGACGAACGAATCAGCCCCAGCATTTT
v_gene: TRBV10-3; abundance: NA; j_gene: TRBJ2-2; d_gene: NA; CDR3aa: CAISYGQIVDTGELFF; CDR3nt: TGTGCCATCTCTTACGGACAGATCGTGGACACCGGGGAGCTGTTTTTT
v_gene: TRBV15; abundance: NA; j_gene: TRBJ2-1; d_gene: TRBD2; CDR3aa: CATSKPGGSNEQFF; CDR3nt: TGTGCCACCAGCAAACCGGGAGGAAGCAATGAGCAGTTCTTC
v_gene: TRBV7-9; abundance: NA; j_gene: TRBJ2-7; d_gene: NA; CDR3aa: CASSLGQDYPYEQYF; CDR3nt: TGTGCCAGCAGCTTAGGACAGGACTACCCCTACGAGCAGTACTTC
v_gene: TRBV11-2; abundance: few; j_gene: TRBJ1-1; d_gene: NA; CDR3aa: CASSLGTQGMNTEAFF; CDR3nt: TGTGCCAGCAGCTTGGGAACTCAGGGTATGAACACTGAAGCTTTCTTT
v_gene: TRBV27; abundance: NA; j_gene: TRBJ2-7; d_gene: NA; CDR3aa: CASSFGRSYEQYF; CDR3nt: TGTGCCAGCAGTTTCGGGCGCTCCTACGAGCAGTACTTC
v_gene: TRBV6-1; abundance: NA; j_gene: TRBJ1-3; d_gene: NA; CDR3aa: CASSVLSSGNTIYF; CDR3nt: TGTGCCAGCAGCGTACTCAGCTCTGGAAACACCATATATTTT
v_gene: TRBV7-8; abundance: NA; j_gene: TRBJ2-1; d_gene: TRBD1; CDR3aa: CASSLAPSTFNRGTEQFF; CDR3nt: TGTGCCAGCAGCTTAGCGCCATCTACCTTCAACAGGGGGACTGAGCAGTTCTTC
v_gene: TRBV18; abundance: few; j_gene: TRBJ1-2; d_gene: TRBD1; CDR3aa: CASSRDRGQGYTF; CDR3nt: TGTGCCAGCTCACGAGACAGGGGGCAGGGCTACACCTTC